Given below is one T cell receptor (beta chain) in context. Its specificity is unknown. This CDR3 contains 14 residues. The germline gives CDR1 SEHNR, CDR2 FQNEAQ (reference sequence). V was pared by 0 bases and J by 4 bases, with 6 bases between. The sample originates from a study of cytomegalovirus exposure and HLA in healthy donors. Findings and limits, study-wide: The authors judged a highly shared variant cluster likely a sequencing artifact. Some V segments could not be told apart, so they were left out, TRBV6-2 and TRBV6-3 among them. HLA allele associations emerged for roughly 16,000 TCR beta sequences in a later analysis, at 0.05 false discovery rate. TCR beta chains associated with HLA were, in a later analysis, more clonally expanded than equally common others.

Amplification used 60 Vbeta primers and 13 Jbeta primers. Only in-frame clones appear in the TCRdb table, and some are missing; sequencing was by immunoSEQ multiplex PCR. The sample has about 180,000 clones; 75% are singletons. The sequencing input was PBMCs. J is TRBJ2-2 and V is TRBV7-9; D call uncertain. The TCR was taken from a male donor in good health and CMV-seronegative. The CDR3 loop is CASSLAHSTGELFF. CDR3 DNA: TGTGCCAGCAGCTTAGCGCACAGCACCGGGGAGCTGTTTTTT.